Given below is one TCR beta chain in context. This entry belongs to a study of blood T cell repertoires in COVID-19. Study-level background: Samples came from the United States, Italy and Spain, spanning acute and convalescent COVID-19. T cells, B-cell-depleted T cells, or PBMCs provided the cDNA or gDNA that served as material.

The CDR3 sequence is 16 residues long. CDR1 and CDR2 (germline): SNHLY, FYNNEI. J was trimmed by 3 bases and V by 11 bases; bases with no gene match: 15. Authors' methods: Reference gene primer amplification in the assay estimated nucleated cell counts. Clones were read by immunoSEQ multiplex PCR, and TCRdb kept only the in-frame ones, dropping some. V, J and clone size are taken as reported in that table, and D and trimming were inferred from the DNA itself. The sample consists of fewer than 200,000 clones, approximately 79% of them appearing once. The receptor's source is a woman over 75 with acute or convalescent COVID-19. Sequencing was done on a sample of peripheral blood. The rearrangement links TRBV2 to TRBJ2-3, with TRBD1 identical over 9 bases. The CDR3 sequence: CAGWGSTGGGTDTQYF. The CDR3, as DNA: TGTGCCGGGTGGGGCTCAACAGGGGGCGGGACAGATACGCAGTATTTT.